The 32 T cell receptor beta chains below were found in one sample sequenced in a study of cytomegalovirus exposure and HLA in healthy donors. Primers included in the PCR were 60 Vbeta and 13 Jbeta primers. Profiling relied on immunoSEQ multiplex PCR, and the TCRdb table lists in-frame clones only, not all of them. This table has tens of thousands of clones, roughly 67% appearing once. The specimen sequenced was PBMCs. The receptor source for this set is a man aged 35 to 55 in good health and CMV-seropositive.

This chain joins TRBV6-5 and TRBJ2-5, with 8 bases identical to TRBD1. CDR3 length equals 15 residues. V trimming: 0 bases; J trimming: 4 bases; junction bases outside the gene matches: 4. Germline-derived CDR1 and CDR2 are MNHEY and SVGAGI. The CDR3 DNA reads as TGTGCCAGCAGTTACTCGGGCAGGGGGCCAGAGACCCAGTACTTC. Its protein is CASSYSGRGPETQYF.

The rearrangement joins TRBV6-1 to TRBJ1-1, with a weak D call TRBD1 (6 bases). This CDR3 comprises 14 residues. V was shortened by 4 bases and J by 3 bases, with 12 bases between the two germline ends. Per germline, CDR1 MNHNS and CDR2 SASEGT. This CDR3 is CASSARGGYTEAFF. CDR3 DNA sequence: TGTGCCAGCAGTGCCAGGGGCGGTTACACTGAAGCTTTCTTT.

This clone has more than one count but fewer than ten. The chain joins TRBV5-6 to TRBJ1-1; the match to TRBD1 covers 7 bases. Germline V gene lookup returns CDR1 SGHDT and CDR2 YYEEEE. Germline trimming cut 1 base from V and 0 bases from J; bases unmatched to any gene: 3. The CDR3 consists of 15 residues. The CDR3 nucleotides read TGTGCCAGCAGCTTGAGAGGGGGCCTGAACACTGAAGCTTTCTTT. Translated, it gives CASSLRGGLNTEAFF. The full variable domain, completed using reference TRBV5-6 and TRBJ1-1, is DAGVTQSPTHLIKTRGQQVTLRCSPKSGHDTVSWYQQALGQGPQFIFQYYEEEERQRGNFPDRFSGHQFPNYSSELNVNALLLGDSALYLCASSLRGGLNTEAFFGQGTRLTVV.

This rearrangement joins TRBV5-1 to TRBJ2-3, with 15 bases that match TRBD2. Germline V gene lookup returns CDR1 SGHRS and CDR2 YFSETQ. Trimming at V came to 4 bases and at J to 2 bases, leaving 5 bases not matched to a gene. CDR3 length: 17 residues. Written as DNA, the CDR3 is TGCGCCAGCAGCATAGGGACTAGCGGGGGGACCACAGATACGCAGTATTTT. As protein: CASSIGTSGGTTDTQYF.

This chain joins TRBV10-3 and TRBJ2-7; 11 positions match TRBD2. From germline, CDR1 is ENHRY and CDR2 SYGVKD. V shed 4 bases and J 6 bases; nucleotides not matched to a gene: 2. The CDR3 consists of 13 residues. The CDR3 sequence: CAISALAGGEQYF. The CDR3, as DNA: TGTGCCATCAGTGCCCTAGCGGGGGGCGAGCAGTACTTC.

Details on this clone: The conserved phenylalanine or tryptophan is not found at the CDR3 terminus, so this likely reflects a read error. No DNA is shown, since the ends of the CDR3 on it are uncertain; the CDR3 is the one TCRdb lists. The chain combines TRBV6-4 with TRBJ1-6; no DNA check was done on the table's D call, TRBD1. Germline lookup yields CDR1 MRHNA and CDR2 SNTAGT. The CDR3 has 11 amino acids, counting both end residues. The CDR3 protein is CASSDRRVLAA.

This chain joins TRBV9 and TRBJ1-4, with a weak D call TRBD1 (6 bases). V lost 4 bases, J lost 7 bases, and 14 bases lay in between. Looked up from germline, CDR1 is SGDLS and CDR2 is YYNGEE. This CDR3 region has 14 residues. In DNA form, the CDR3 reads TGTGCCAGCAGCTTGGGGGGAGGGGGTGAAAAACTGTTTTTT. This gives the protein CASSLGGGGEKLFF. Together with reference TRBV9 and TRBJ1-4, the CDR3 gives the full variable domain: DSGVTQTPKHLITATGQRVTLRCSPRSGDLSVYWYQQSLDQGLQFLIQYYNGEERAKGNILERFSAQQFPDLHSELNLSSLELGDSALYFCASSLGGGGEKLFFGSGTQLSVL.

This rearrangement joins TRBV6-5 to TRBJ1-1; the D is unclear. Trimming removed 7 bases from V and 9 bases from J, with 15 bases in between. Germline values: CDR1 MNHEY, CDR2 SVGAGI. This CDR3 spans 12 amino acids. The chain's CDR3 is CASTTRAGQAFF. The CDR3 DNA reads TGTGCCAGCACCACGAGGGCCGGGCAAGCTTTCTTT.

The genes are TRBV27 and TRBJ2-3; the match to TRBD2 covers 7 bases. Per the germline V gene, CDR1 is MNHEY and CDR2 is SMNVEV (reference sequence). The CDR3 covers 15 residues. J gave up 2 bases and V 4 bases, and 6 bases lay outside the gene matches. The CDR3 protein is CASSWSSGNTDTQYF. Written as DNA, the CDR3 is TGTGCCAGCAGTTGGTCTAGCGGCAACACAGATACGCAGTATTTT.

The genes are TRBV5-1 and TRBJ1-1; D gene unclear. CDR3 size: 14 residues. CDR1 is SGHRS and CDR2 is YFSETQ in the germline V gene. Trimming removed 7 bases from V and 3 bases from J, with 16 bases in between. DNA of the CDR3: TGCGCCAGCGCCCGCGGAGGCCAATACACTGAAGCTTTCTTT. Translated, it gives CASARGGQYTEAFF.

The chain is built from TRBV2 and TRBJ1-6; TRBD1 matches at 9 bases. The CDR3 is made up of 17 amino acids. V shed 2 bases and J 5 bases; nucleotides not matched to a gene: 7. In germline, CDR1 is SNHLY, CDR2 FYNNEI. The CDR3, as DNA: TGTGCCAGCAGTGAAATAACAGGGGGCTCTAATAATTCACCCCTCCACTTT. Its translation is CASSEITGGSNNSPLHF.

The V and J genes are TRBV9 and TRBJ1-1, with D unclear. Germline V gene sequence: CDR1 SGDLS, CDR2 YYNGEE. There are 15 residues in the CDR3. With 0 bases removed from V and 5 bases from J, the gap between germline ends came to 14 bases. The CDR3 coding sequence is TGTGCCAGCAGCGTAGAGGAGACCTTTATTACTGAAGCTTTCTTT. It specifies CASSVEETFITEAFF.

The rearrangement links TRBV18 to TRBJ1-5; no definite D call. CDR1 is KGHSH, CDR2 LQKENI, per germline. V lost 3 bases, J lost 6 bases, and 12 bases lay in between. This CDR3 has 14 amino acids. The chain's CDR3 is CASSPQSRVQPQHF. DNA of the CDR3: TGTGCCAGCTCACCCCAGAGTCGGGTTCAGCCCCAGCATTTT.

V usage is TRBV7-2 and J usage is TRBJ2-5, with D uncertain. This CDR3 is 12 amino acids long. Looked up from germline, CDR1 is SGHTA and CDR2 is FQGNSA. Deletions cut 3 bases from V and 3 bases from J, with 5 bases between. CDR3 amino acids: CASSFTEETQYF. The CDR3 DNA sequence: TGTGCCAGCAGCTTTACAGAAGAGACCCAGTACTTC.

The chain joins TRBV5-1 to TRBJ2-2, with D tentatively TRBD1 (6 bases). CDR1 and CDR2 from the germline V gene are SGHRS and YFSETQ. The CDR3 is made up of 14 amino acids. Between the trimmed V and J ends, which lost 4 bases and 4 bases, there was a span of 11 bases. CDR3 sequence reads: CASSGGHPTGELFF. CDR3 in DNA: TGCGCCAGCAGCGGGGGACATCCCACCGGGGAGCTGTTTTTT.

The J gene is TRBJ2-1, the V gene TRBV30, with D perhaps matching TRBD2 (6 bases). In germline, CDR1 is GTSNPN, CDR2 SVGIG (reference sequence). CDR3 length: 12 amino acids. The ends were cut back, 3 bases at V and 6 bases at J, with 9 bases in the middle. In DNA form, the CDR3 reads TGTGCCTGGAGGGGGGGAGGCAATGAGCAGTTCTTC. Its protein product is CAWRGGGNEQFF.

The chain carries TRBV4-2 and TRBJ1-2; TRBD1 aligns across 10 bases. There are 15 residues in the CDR3. The germline CDR1 and CDR2 sequences are LGHNA and YNFKEQ. The V and J ends lost 3 bases and 7 bases, in that order; junction bases with no gene match: 8. The CDR3 is CASSQNRDRGFGYTF. CDR3 sequence (DNA): TGTGCCAGCAGCCAGAACCGGGACAGGGGATTTGGCTACACCTTC.

This rearrangement joins TRBV9 to TRBJ2-3; TRBD1 might be the D (5 bases). This CDR3 is 12 amino acids long. V shed 7 bases and J shed 0 bases, with 6 bases lying between them. CDR1 and CDR2 from the germline V gene are SGDLS and YYNGEE. For the CDR3, the DNA is TGTGCCAGCCAGGGTAGCACAGATACGCAGTATTTT. This gives the protein CASQGSTDTQYF. The complete variable domain, with remaining parts taken from reference TRBV9 and TRBJ2-3, reads DSGVTQTPKHLITATGQRVTLRCSPRSGDLSVYWYQQSLDQGLQFLIQYYNGEERAKGNILERFSAQQFPDLHSELNLSSLELGDSALYFCASQGSTDTQYFGPGTRLTVL.

The chain is built from TRBV5-4 and TRBJ1-1; D perhaps matches TRBD1 (5 bases). Germline lookup yields CDR1 SGHNT and CDR2 YYREEE (reference sequence). The CDR3 consists of 15 residues. With 4 bases removed from V and 2 bases from J, the gap between germline ends came to 15 bases. This chain's CDR3 is CASSPPTDLNTEAFF. The CDR3 coding sequence is TGTGCCAGCAGCCCTCCGACAGACCTCAACACTGAAGCTTTCTTT.

V gene TRBV27 combines with J gene TRBJ1-2; D ambiguous. Trimming took off 3 bases at V and 2 bases at J, with 10 bases between the two ends. Per the germline V gene, CDR1 is MNHEY and CDR2 is SMNVEV (reference sequence). This CDR3 is 14 amino acids long. The CDR3 bases are TGTGCCAGCAGTTTTAATGGCAGAAACTATGGCTACACCTTC. This translates into CASSFNGRNYGYTF.

A remark on this clone: This specimen includes other DNA sequences encoding the same CDR3. V is TRBV7-9 and J is TRBJ1-5; no clear D gene. Trimming took 1 base from V and 2 from J, leaving 9 bases between them. Per the germline V gene, CDR1 is SEHNR and CDR2 is FQNEAQ (reference sequence). The CDR3 has 15 residues. The CDR3 bases are TGTGCCAGCAGCTTAGGAGGTGCTGGCAATCAGCCCCAGCATTTT. Protein: CASSLGGAGNQPQHF.

This clone showed up just a few times. The gene calls are TRBV6-6 and TRBJ1-5; no firm D call. Deletions cut 9 bases from V and 0 bases from J, with 9 bases between. This CDR3 spans 13 amino acids. CDR1 and CDR2 (germline): MNHNY, SVGAGI (reference sequence). The DNA of the CDR3 is TGTGCCAGTACGGTATCTAGCAATCAGCCCCAGCATTTT. Translating it yields CASTVSSNQPQHF.

This clone was recorded once. This chain joins TRBV10-3 and TRBJ2-7; possibly TRBD1 for D (5 bases). V dropped 3 bases and J dropped 2 bases, with 14 bases sitting between them. The CDR3 spans 15 residues. Germline assignment: CDR1 ENHRY and CDR2 SYGVKD. For the CDR3, the DNA is TGTGCCATCAGTGAATCAGGGCCCCGTCCCTACGAGCAGTACTTC. This sequence encodes CAISESGPRPYEQYF.

The chain employs TRBV28 and TRBJ1-1, with D possibly TRBD1 on 5 matching bases. This CDR3 has 12 amino acids. The germline V gene has CDR1 MDHEN and CDR2 SYDVKM. V was pared by 6 bases and J by 11 bases, with 16 bases between. CDR3 bases: TGTGCCAGCAGCCTGGCGGGGGGGTGGGCTTTCTTT. This gives the protein CASSLAGGWAFF.

The chain recombines TRBV4-2 with TRBJ2-4; the match to TRBD1 covers 11 bases. The ends lost 4 bases at V and 9 bases at J; junction bases unmatched: 8. The CDR3 is 15 amino acids. Per the germline V gene, CDR1 is LGHNA and CDR2 is YNFKEQ. Written as DNA, the CDR3 is TGTGCCAGCAGCCCTCAGGGACAGGGGGTCTTCATTCAGTACTTC. It translates to CASSPQGQGVFIQYF.

This sequence joins TRBV5-4 and TRBJ2-7, with D possibly matching TRBD2 (5 bases). The CDR3 has 16 amino acids. Trimming removed 0 bases from V and 1 base from J, with 14 bases in between. Germline assignment: CDR1 SGHNT and CDR2 YYREEE (reference sequence). The CDR3 protein is CASSLDRGRTSYEQYF. CDR3 nucleotide sequence: TGTGCCAGCAGCTTGGATCGGGGTAGAACGTCCTACGAGCAGTACTTC.

V and J are TRBV29-1 and TRBJ1-4; 9 positions match TRBD1. V was pared by 3 bases and J by 8 bases, with 10 bases of the junction left unmatched. Germline CDR1 reads SQVTM; CDR2 reads ANQGSEA. This CDR3 has 15 residues. The CDR3 DNA is TGCAGCGTTGAGGACCGGACAGGGGAGGGCGAAAAACTGTTTTTT. Translated, it gives CSVEDRTGEGEKLFF.

The rearrangement links TRBV6-4 to TRBJ1-5; 7 nucleotides agree with TRBD1. Trimming removed 4 bases from V and 1 base from J; junction bases left unmatched: 7. CDR3 length equals 16 residues. Germline lookup yields CDR1 MRHNA and CDR2 SNTAGT. CDR3 coding DNA: TGTGCCAGCAGTGGGTCAGGGGGGCTCAGCAATCAGCCCCAGCATTTT. This encodes CASSGSGGLSNQPQHF.

This sequence joins TRBV9 and TRBJ2-7, with 12 bases fitting TRBD2. CDR1 and CDR2 (germline): SGDLS, YYNGEE. V was pared by 4 bases and J by 4 bases, with 3 bases of the junction left unmatched. The CDR3 totals 14 residues. The CDR3 loop reads CASSQTSGGYEQYF. CDR3 nucleotide sequence: TGTGCCAGCAGCCAGACTAGCGGGGGTTACGAGCAGTACTTC.

The V gene is TRBV11-3, the J gene TRBJ2-5; a weak D match, TRBD1 (5 bases). V lost 7 bases and J 1 base, leaving 13 bases between the germline ends. There are 14 residues in the CDR3. CDR1 is SGHNT and CDR2 is YENEEA in the germline V gene. The CDR3 nucleotides read TGTGCCAGCACCAAACAGGTCTCCCAAGAGACCCAGTACTTC. Encoded protein: CASTKQVSQETQYF. The whole variable domain, filled in from reference TRBV11-3 and TRBJ2-5, reads EAGVVQSPRYKIIEKKQPVAFWCNPISGHNTLYWYLQNLGQGPELLIRYENEEAVDDSQLPKDRFSAERLKGVDSTLKIQPAELGDSAVYLCASTKQVSQETQYFGPGTRLLVL.

This chain uses TRBV11-1 with TRBJ2-5; 10 nucleotides agree with TRBD1. The CDR3 extends over 15 amino acids. CDR1 is SGHAT, CDR2 FQDESV, per germline (reference sequence). V dropped 5 bases and J dropped 11; count of bases not matched to a gene: 14. The CDR3 DNA reads as TGTGCCAGCAGCGCGACAGGGGGCCCCTTTTTGGAGCAGTACTTC. Protein: CASSATGGPFLEQYF. The variable domain in full, with the rest retrieved from reference TRBV11-1 and TRBJ2-5, is EAEVAQSPRYKITEKSQAVAFWCDPISGHATLYWYRQILGQGPELLVQFQDESVVDDSQLPKDRFSAERLKGVDSTLKIQPAELGDSAMYLCASSATGGPFLEQYFGPGTRLLVL.

This rearrangement joins TRBV27 to TRBJ1-1; TRBD1 might be the D (5 bases). Germline V CDR1 and CDR2: MNHEY, SMNVEV (reference sequence). CDR3 length: 17 amino acids. V lost 2 bases to trimming and J lost 4 bases, with 20 bases between them. As DNA, the CDR3 is TGTGCCAGCAGTTTAAAAGGCGGTCCCCGGGGGGTCACTGAAGCTTTCTTT. It encodes CASSLKGGPRGVTEAFF.